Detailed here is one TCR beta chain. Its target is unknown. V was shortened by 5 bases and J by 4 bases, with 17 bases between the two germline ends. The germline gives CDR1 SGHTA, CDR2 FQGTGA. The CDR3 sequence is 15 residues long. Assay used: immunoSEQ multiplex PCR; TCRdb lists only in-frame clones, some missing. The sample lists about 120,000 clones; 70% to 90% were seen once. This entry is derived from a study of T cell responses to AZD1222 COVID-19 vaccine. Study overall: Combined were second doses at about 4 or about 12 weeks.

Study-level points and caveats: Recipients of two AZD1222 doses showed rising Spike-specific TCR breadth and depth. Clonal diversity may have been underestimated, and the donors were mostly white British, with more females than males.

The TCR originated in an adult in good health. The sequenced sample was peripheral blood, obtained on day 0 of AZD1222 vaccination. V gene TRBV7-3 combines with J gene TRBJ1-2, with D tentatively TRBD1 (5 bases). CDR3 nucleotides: TGTGCCAGCAGCCCACAGTCCGGGGGACTCTATGGCTACACCTTC. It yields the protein CASSPQSGGLYGYTF.